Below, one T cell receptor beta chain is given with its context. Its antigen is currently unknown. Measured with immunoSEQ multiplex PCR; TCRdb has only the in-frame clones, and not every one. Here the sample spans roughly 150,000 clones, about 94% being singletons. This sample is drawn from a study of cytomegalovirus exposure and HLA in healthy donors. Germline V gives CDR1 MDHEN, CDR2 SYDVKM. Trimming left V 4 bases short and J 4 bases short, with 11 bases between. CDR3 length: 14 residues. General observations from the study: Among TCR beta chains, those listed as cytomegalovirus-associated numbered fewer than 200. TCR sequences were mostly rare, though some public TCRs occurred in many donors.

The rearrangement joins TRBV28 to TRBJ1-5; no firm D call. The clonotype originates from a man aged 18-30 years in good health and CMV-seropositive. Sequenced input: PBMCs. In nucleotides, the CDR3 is TGTGCCAGCAGTTCAGGCGGGTTAAATCAGCCCCAGCATTTT. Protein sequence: CASSSGGLNQPQHF.